This TCR beta chain came from a study of spatial heterogeneity in lung cancer. Across the whole study: Where they were available, follow-up PBMC samples were sequenced, at a median of approximately two years after resection. Sequence detection consistently recorded a greater number of beta-chain than alpha-chain sequences.

Comments on this clonotype: Its antigen is unidentified.

Overall study results and limits: Whereas they appeared in blood less at follow-up, ubiquitous expanded tumor TCRs appeared there more at resection.

V dropped 6 bases and J dropped 2 bases, with 17 bases sitting between them. This CDR3 has 14 amino acids. Germline CDR1 and CDR2: DFQATT and SNEGSKA (reference sequence). Sample time point: blood at routine non-recurrence follow-up after resection. The sequenced material consisted of unsorted whole RNA from tumor, nontumor lung or frozen PBMC. TCRdb independently ran MiXCR on the 5' RACE reads; one entry per CDR3 protein. The profile covers some 120,000 distinct CDR3 sequences, with roughly an eighth appearing a single time and approximately 15% taken by the ten largest. The chain is built from TRBV20-1 and TRBJ2-7; weak D call: TRBD1 (6 bases). The origin of this receptor is a male donor with early-stage non-small cell lung cancer. The sample here was PBMCs, taken at follow-up. In DNA, the CDR3 is TGCAGTGCACCCAGACAGGAGACAACCTACGAGCAGTACTTC. Protein sequence: CSAPRQETTYEQYF.